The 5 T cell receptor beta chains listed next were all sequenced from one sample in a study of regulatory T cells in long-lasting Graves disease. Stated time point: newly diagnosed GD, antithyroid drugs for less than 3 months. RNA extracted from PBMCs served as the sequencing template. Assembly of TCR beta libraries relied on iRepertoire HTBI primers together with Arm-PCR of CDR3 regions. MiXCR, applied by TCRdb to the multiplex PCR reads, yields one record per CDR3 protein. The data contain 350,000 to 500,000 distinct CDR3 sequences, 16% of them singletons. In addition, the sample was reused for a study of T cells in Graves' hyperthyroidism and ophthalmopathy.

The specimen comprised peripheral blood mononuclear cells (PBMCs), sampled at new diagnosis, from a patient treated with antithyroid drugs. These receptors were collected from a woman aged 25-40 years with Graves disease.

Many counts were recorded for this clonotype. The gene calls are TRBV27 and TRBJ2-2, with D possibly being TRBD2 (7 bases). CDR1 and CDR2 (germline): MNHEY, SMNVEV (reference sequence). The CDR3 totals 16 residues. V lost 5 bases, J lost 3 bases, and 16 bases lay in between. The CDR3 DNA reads TGTGCCAGCAGTATACCTCAGGGGAGGGACACCGGGGAGCTGTTTTTT. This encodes CASSIPQGRDTGELFF.

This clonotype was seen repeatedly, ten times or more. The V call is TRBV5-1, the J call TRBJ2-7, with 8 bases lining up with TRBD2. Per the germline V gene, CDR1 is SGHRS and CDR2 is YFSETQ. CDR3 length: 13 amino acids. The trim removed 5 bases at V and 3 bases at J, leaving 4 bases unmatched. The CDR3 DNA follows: TGCGCCAGCAGACTAGCGGCAAGCTACGAGCAGTACTTC. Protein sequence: CASRLAASYEQYF.

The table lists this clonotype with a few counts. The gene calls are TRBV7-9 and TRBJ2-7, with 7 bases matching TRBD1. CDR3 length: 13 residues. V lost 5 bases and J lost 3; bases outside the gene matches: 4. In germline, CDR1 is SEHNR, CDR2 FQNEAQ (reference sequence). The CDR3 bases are TGTGCCAGCAGCCGAGGACAGGACTACGAGCAGTACTTC. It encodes CASSRGQDYEQYF. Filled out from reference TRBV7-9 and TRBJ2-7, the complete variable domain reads DTGVSQNPRHKITKRGQNVTFRCDPISEHNRLYWYRQTLGQGPEFLTYFQNEAQLEKSRLLSDRFSAERPKGSFSTLEIQRTEQGDSAMYLCASSRGQDYEQYFGPGTRLTVT.

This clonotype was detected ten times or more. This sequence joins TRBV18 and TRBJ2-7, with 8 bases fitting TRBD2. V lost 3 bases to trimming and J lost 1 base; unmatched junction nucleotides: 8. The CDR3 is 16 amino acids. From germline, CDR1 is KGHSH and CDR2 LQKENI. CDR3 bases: TGTGCCAGCTCACCCCCAGAGCGGGAGACATCCTACGAGCAGTACTTC. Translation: CASSPPERETSYEQYF.

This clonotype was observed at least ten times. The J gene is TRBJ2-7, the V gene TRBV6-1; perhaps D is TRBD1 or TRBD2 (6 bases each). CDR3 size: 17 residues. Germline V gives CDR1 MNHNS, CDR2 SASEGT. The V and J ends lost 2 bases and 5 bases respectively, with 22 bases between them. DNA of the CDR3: TGTGCCAGCAGTGAACGGGGGAATTACAGGGTGTCCCACGAGCAGTACTTC. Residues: CASSERGNYRVSHEQYF.